This T cell receptor (beta chain) derives from a study of human T cells and chemical hapten exposure. One entry per CDR3 protein results from TCRdb running MiXCR on the RACE reads. Altogether 300,000 to 450,000 distinct CDR3 sequences are present, 4.5% to 6% being singletons, with the ten largest covering approximately 2.4%. This clonotype was observed a handful of times. The time point: pre-sensitization, week 0. As to treatment: therapeutic diphenylcyclopropenone sensitization with weekly scalp DPC. Looked up from germline, CDR1 is DFQATT and CDR2 is SNEGSKA (reference sequence). V lost 4 bases and J lost 0, with 13 bases in between. This CDR3 is 14 amino acids long.

The chain uses TRBV20-1 and TRBJ2-7; D is unresolved. The clonotype originates from a woman between 45 and 60 years old with alopecia areata. Some clones in this sample may be carry-over from other donors' samples. The material sequenced was whole blood, taken in connection with sensitization to the hapten diphenylcyclopropenone (DPC). CDR3 region: CSAKEFGFSYEQYF. The CDR3, as DNA: TGCAGTGCTAAGGAGTTTGGTTTCTCCTACGAGCAGTACTTC.